The clone carrying this T cell receptor beta chain was counted between two and nine times. The antigen is not known. The sample originates from a study of early stage breast cancer tumors. Each sample had two DNA replicates, around 0.45 ug blood or about 1.4 ug tissue. Repertoires were generated with immunoSEQ multiplex PCR, while TCRdb's copy carries only in-frame clones and drops some. The sample yields some 70,000 clones, 65% to 80% seen once. The CDR3 is 15 residues long. Germline loops: CDR1 SGDLS, CDR2 YYNGEE. The V gene lost 2 bases and the J gene lost 1 base, with 12 bases spanning the gap. Study conclusions and caveats: Commonly generated sequences made up most enriched TCRB sequences shared between patients. Comparing each tissue with blood distinguished tumor from normal in 14 of 16 patients. Tumors had roughly 2.3-fold higher T cell density and higher clonality than adjacent normal breast tissue.

The chain uses TRBV9 and TRBJ1-1; D is perhaps TRBD1 (5 bases). The clonotype was recovered from a person aged 55 to 75 with breast cancer. Sequenced input: blood. The CDR3 region is CASSVTGTGNTEAFF. In DNA, the CDR3 is TGTGCCAGCAGCGTCACCGGGACTGGGAACACTGAAGCTTTCTTT.